This T cell receptor (beta chain) appears in the sequencing data of a study of blood T cell repertoires in COVID-19. Across the study: T cells, B-cell-depleted T cells, or PBMCs provided the cDNA or gDNA that served as material.

Profiling relied on immunoSEQ multiplex PCR, and the TCRdb table lists in-frame clones only, not all of them. The table has around 150,000 clones, roughly nine tenths seen once. The sample consisted of peripheral blood. The clonotype originates from a human donor with COVID-19, enrolled during active disease. The donor label of this sample is uncertain.

This chain's CDR3 is CATEVGDTQYF. In DNA, the CDR3 is TGTGCCACCGAGGTGGGAGATACGCAGTATTTT. The rearrangement uses TRBV24-1 and TRBJ2-3, with unresolved D. This CDR3 is built from 11 residues. Trimming left V 9 bases short and J 5 bases short, with 8 bases between. The germline V gene encodes CDR1 KGHDR and CDR2 SFDVKD.